The 31 T cell receptor beta chains below all came from one sample that was sequenced in a study of cytomegalovirus exposure and HLA in healthy donors. The PCR was carried out with 60 Vbeta primers and 13 Jbeta primers. Clones were sequenced by immunoSEQ multiplex PCR, and TCRdb holds only the in-frame ones, with some missing. The table lists 90,000 to 140,000 clones, 60% to 80% of them singletons. The sequencing sample was made of PBMCs. The receptors derive from a woman between 35 and 50 years old in good health and CMV-seropositive.

This clone turned up a few times. The chain employs TRBV9 and TRBJ1-4; D possibly corresponds to TRBD1 (5 bases). The germline gives CDR1 SGDLS, CDR2 YYNGEE. Trimming took off 0 bases at V and 4 bases at J, with 13 bases between the two ends. The CDR3 runs 16 residues. CDR3 coding DNA: TGTGCCAGCAGCGTAGCGGGGGTCGAGGGTAATGAAAAACTGTTTTTT. This sequence encodes CASSVAGVEGNEKLFF. The complete variable domain, with remaining parts taken from reference TRBV9 and TRBJ1-4, reads DSGVTQTPKHLITATGQRVTLRCSPRSGDLSVYWYQQSLDQGLQFLIQYYNGEERAKGNILERFSAQQFPDLHSELNLSSLELGDSALYFCASSVAGVEGNEKLFFGSGTQLSVL.

The V call is TRBV28, the J call TRBJ1-4; 10 nucleotides match TRBD1. V trimming: 4 bases; J trimming: 8 bases; junction bases outside the gene matches: 4. The CDR3 is 14 amino acids. Per the germline V gene, CDR1 is MDHEN and CDR2 is SYDVKM. Here the CDR3 reads CASSWGTGVEKLFF. The CDR3 region has the DNA TGTGCCAGCAGTTGGGGGACAGGGGTAGAAAAACTGTTTTTT.

The chain uses TRBV5-6 and TRBJ2-2, with TRBD1 matching over 8 bases. V shed 1 base, J shed 6 bases, and the junction held 14 bases outside the gene matches. The CDR3 loop spans 18 amino acids. CDR1 is SGHDT, CDR2 YYEEEE, per germline. CDR3 sequence reads: CASSLLQGANWVPGELFF. CDR3 nucleotide sequence: TGTGCCAGCAGCTTGCTTCAGGGGGCGAATTGGGTGCCCGGGGAGCTGTTTTTT.

In nucleotides, the CDR3 is TGCGCCAGCAGCCTAGCTAAGAGGGACTACGAGCAGTACTTC. Translating gives CASSLAKRDYEQYF. This chain connects TRBV4-1 to TRBJ2-5; weak D call: TRBD2 (5 bases). The DNA end is a closer match to TRBJ2-7, so the J assignment may be wrong. CDR1 MGHRA and CDR2 YSYEKL come from the germline V gene. CDR3 length equals 14 residues.

The chain couples TRBV5-4 to TRBJ1-3, with 7 nucleotides matching TRBD1. This CDR3 region has 16 residues. The V and J ends lost 4 bases and 1 base, in that order; junction bases with no gene match: 8. Looked up from germline, CDR1 is SGHNT and CDR2 is YYREEE (reference sequence). CDR3 residues: CASSNDRVWSGNTIYF. CDR3 sequence (DNA): TGTGCCAGCAGCAACGACAGGGTCTGGTCTGGAAACACCATATATTTT.

This clone came up a few times. The genes are TRBV10-3 and TRBJ2-7, with D possibly TRBD1 on 6 matching bases. The V gene's germline CDR1 is ENHRY and CDR2 SYGVKD. The ends were cut back, 5 bases at V and 6 bases at J, with 11 bases in the middle. This CDR3 comprises 12 residues. The DNA of the CDR3 is TGTGCCATCAGTCTTCAGGGGACCGAGCAGTACTTC. This translates into CAISLQGTEQYF.

The chain is built from TRBV11-1 and TRBJ2-5, with D tentatively TRBD1 (5 bases). The CDR3 has 11 amino acids. V dropped 5 bases and J dropped 9 bases, with 10 bases sitting between them. Germline lookup yields CDR1 SGHAT and CDR2 FQDESV (reference sequence). CDR3 nucleotides: TGTGCCAGCAGCCTCGACAGAGCCCAGTACTTC. It translates to CASSLDRAQYF.

V and J are TRBV6-7 and TRBJ2-5; 7 bases are a match to TRBD2. TRBV6-7 is an ORF for which the function is uncertain. Trimming removed 6 bases from V and 5 bases from J; junction bases left unmatched: 12. This CDR3 has 15 amino acids. The CDR3 spells CASRSWGGRVETQYF. For the CDR3, the DNA is TGTGCCAGCAGATCTTGGGGGGGAAGGGTGGAGACCCAGTACTTC.

This clone was seen more than once but under ten times. The V call is TRBV5-1, the J call TRBJ1-1; D is uncertain. The CDR3 is 13 amino acids. The V gene's germline CDR1 is SGHRS and CDR2 YFSETQ. Trimming stripped 2 bases from V and 6 bases from J, with 11 bases between. CDR3 sequence reads: CASSFGEMAEAFF. CDR3 nucleotides: TGCGCCAGCAGCTTCGGGGAAATGGCTGAAGCTTTCTTT. Looking up the rest from reference TRBV5-1 and TRBJ1-1 gives the full variable domain: KAGVTQTPRYLIKTRGQQVTLSCSPISGHRSVSWYQQTPGQGLQFLFEYFSETQRNKGNFPGRFSGRQFSNSRSEMNVSTLELGDSALYLCASSFGEMAEAFFGQGTRLTVV.

This sequence joins TRBV28 and TRBJ2-2; 13 nucleotides line up with TRBD2. The CDR3 spans 19 residues. CDR1 and CDR2 from the germline V gene are MDHEN and SYDVKM. With V trimmed by 5 bases and J by 3 bases, 12 bases remained unmatched. The CDR3 nucleotides are TGTGCCAGCAGTCTACTACTAGCGGGAGGGGAAGCTGACACCGGGGAGCTGTTTTTT. This translates into CASSLLLAGGEADTGELFF. Complete variable domain (other parts from reference TRBV28 and TRBJ2-2): DVKVTQSSRYLVKRTGEKVFLECVQDMDHENMFWYRQDPGLGLRLIYFSYDVKMKEKGDIPEGYSVSREKKERFSLILESASTNQTSMYLCASSLLLAGGEADTGELFFGEGSRLTVL.

The CDR3: CASSYSHPFQETQYF. The CDR3, as DNA: TGTGCCAGCAGTTACTCACACCCCTTCCAAGAGACCCAGTACTTC. The chain employs TRBV6-5 and TRBJ2-5; D is uncertain. CDR1 is MNHEY and CDR2 is SVGAGI in the germline V gene. V lost 0 bases to trimming and J lost 1 base, with 9 bases between them. CDR3 size: 15 residues.

The chain carries TRBV27 and TRBJ1-2, with 10 bases identical to TRBD1. The CDR3 has 14 residues. Trimming removed 6 bases from V and 6 bases from J; junction bases left unmatched: 7. CDR1 and CDR2 from the germline V gene are MNHEY and SMNVEV (reference sequence). The DNA of the CDR3 is TGTGCCAGCAGGATGACAGGGGGCGCGGATGGCTACACCTTC. Protein product: CASRMTGGADGYTF.

This chain joins TRBV4-1 and TRBJ2-5; D uncertain. The J call may be mistaken, given a closer DNA end match to TRBJ2-7. Per the germline V gene, CDR1 is MGHRA and CDR2 is YSYEKL. The CDR3 extends over 14 amino acids. The CDR3 here is CASSQGQASYEQYF. The CDR3 bases are TGCGCCAGCAGCCAAGGGCAAGCGTCCTACGAGCAGTACTTC.

This chain uses TRBV9 with TRBJ1-3, with 11 bases lining up with TRBD1. The junction had 5 bases not matched to a gene; V was cut back by 3 bases and J by 3 bases. The V gene's germline CDR1 is SGDLS and CDR2 YYNGEE. The CDR3 contains 16 residues. The CDR3 loop is CASSDRTGGFGNTIYF. DNA of the CDR3: TGTGCCAGCAGCGATCGGACAGGGGGCTTTGGAAACACCATATATTTT.

V and J are TRBV9 and TRBJ1-3, with D hard to call. Germline assignment: CDR1 SGDLS and CDR2 YYNGEE. The CDR3 is 14 residues long. With 1 base removed from V and 0 bases from J, the gap between germline ends came to 5 bases. The CDR3 sequence is CASSVTSSGNTIYF. The CDR3 nucleotides read TGTGCCAGCAGCGTAACCAGCTCTGGAAACACCATATATTTT.

The table lists this clone with a few counts. CDR3 protein: CAISRTGTSGADTQYF. The CDR3 nucleotides are TGTGCCATCAGCCGAACCGGGACTAGCGGGGCAGATACGCAGTATTTT. The V and J genes are TRBV10-3 and TRBJ2-3; 13 bases agree with TRBD2. The CDR3 extends over 16 amino acids. V gave up 6 bases and J gave up 4 bases; unmatched junction bases: 7. Germline V gives CDR1 ENHRY, CDR2 SYGVKD.

V usage is TRBV19 and J usage is TRBJ2-7; 8 bases align to TRBD1. The germline CDR1 and CDR2 sequences are LNHDA and SQIVND (reference sequence). The CDR3 is made up of 15 amino acids. Trimming took 5 bases from V and 0 from J; bases not matched to a gene: 6. The CDR3 region is CASSVTGALSYEQYF. In nucleotides, the CDR3 is TGTGCCAGTAGTGTGACAGGGGCCCTCTCCTACGAGCAGTACTTC.

The genes are TRBV6-5 and TRBJ1-2, with D perhaps TRBD1 (6 bases). Germline CDR1 MNHEY, CDR2 SVGAGI. The CDR3 has 15 residues. Trimming left V 7 bases short and J 3 bases short, with 18 bases between. CDR3 loop: CASTGLYQGYYGYTF. The DNA of the CDR3 is TGTGCCAGCACCGGCCTTTACCAGGGGTACTATGGCTACACCTTC.

This clone was seen a handful of times. The rearrangement joins TRBV4-2 to TRBJ1-2, with D uncertain. Germline CDR1 and CDR2: LGHNA and YNFKEQ. The V end lost 0 bases, the J end lost 5 bases, and 16 bases lay between the germline ends. The CDR3 contains 16 residues. Here the CDR3 DNA reads TGTGCCAGCAGCCAAGACGGGTACGGATTCGGATATGGCTACACCTTC. Protein sequence: CASSQDGYGFGYGYTF.

The V gene is TRBV7-8, the J gene TRBJ1-5, with a tentative D call TRBD1 (5 bases). CDR3 length equals 15 residues. Trimming took 0 bases from V and 4 from J, leaving 10 bases between them. The germline CDR1 and CDR2 sequences are SGHVS and FQNEAQ. The CDR3 protein is CASSLASGGNQPQHF. The DNA of the CDR3 is TGTGCCAGCAGCTTAGCGTCGGGGGGGAATCAGCCCCAGCATTTT.

The chain uses TRBV7-3 and TRBJ1-1; D remains unclear. The length of the CDR3 is 12 residues. V shed 3 bases and J shed 7 bases, with 9 bases lying between them. Germline loops: CDR1 SGHTA, CDR2 FQGTGA. CDR3 sequence (DNA): TGTGCCAGCAGCTTCGGAGGTTATGAAGCTTTCTTT. Translation gives CASSFGGYEAFF.

The rearrangement links TRBV28 to TRBJ1-1, with a weak D call TRBD1 (6 bases). The CDR3 runs 12 residues. The V end lost 5 bases, the J end lost 8 bases, and 12 bases lay between the germline ends. The germline V gene has CDR1 MDHEN and CDR2 SYDVKM. The CDR3 bases are TGTGCCAGCAGTACGCCTCAGGGGGAAGCTTTCTTT. Its translation: CASSTPQGEAFF.

The chain joins TRBV4-1 to TRBJ2-7; 13 nucleotides agree with TRBD2. Per the germline V gene, CDR1 is MGHRA and CDR2 is YSYEKL. The CDR3 spans 17 residues. V shed 6 bases, J shed 1 base, and the junction held 9 bases outside the gene matches. CDR3 sequence: CASRDGTSGMRSYEQYF. Written as DNA, the CDR3 is TGCGCCAGCAGGGACGGGACTAGCGGGATGCGGTCCTACGAGCAGTACTTC.

V and J are TRBV6-1 and TRBJ2-7, with TRBD1 as a possible D gene (5 bases). V dropped 7 bases and J dropped 0 bases, with 13 bases sitting between them. Germline loops: CDR1 MNHNS, CDR2 SASEGT. CDR3 length equals 14 residues. The CDR3, as DNA: TGTGCCAGCAAAGGCAGGGTCAACTCCTACGAGCAGTACTTC. Translated: CASKGRVNSYEQYF.

The table lists this clone with a few counts. The chain joins TRBV6-1 to TRBJ2-1, with TRBD2 as a possible D gene (6 bases). V was clipped by 1 base and J by 7 bases, with 14 bases between them. The CDR3 loop spans 15 amino acids. Germline assignment: CDR1 MNHNS and CDR2 SASEGT. CDR3 DNA sequence: TGTGCCAGCAGTGAAGGACTAGATCGACGAAATGAGCAGTTCTTC. Its protein product is CASSEGLDRRNEQFF.

The rearrangement joins TRBV7-2 to TRBJ1-4; no clear D gene. Germline-derived CDR1 and CDR2 are SGHTA and FQGNSA. Trimming left V 1 base short and J 0 bases short, with 9 bases between. The CDR3 loop spans 16 amino acids. The CDR3 region is CASSLGVHATNEKLFF. The CDR3 DNA follows: TGTGCCAGCAGCTTAGGTGTTCATGCAACTAATGAAAAACTGTTTTTT.

The V call is TRBV11-3, the J call TRBJ2-5, with D possibly TRBD2 on 5 matching bases. CDR1 is SGHNT, CDR2 YENEEA, per germline. This CDR3 is 14 amino acids long. Trimming took off 7 bases at V and 7 bases at J, with 19 bases between the two ends. CDR3 sequence reads: CASTRTRSGGTQYF. CDR3 nucleotides: TGTGCCAGCACCCGGACCCGGAGCGGCGGGACCCAGTACTTC.

This chain joins TRBV27 and TRBJ2-1, with D hard to call. Trimming pared 5 bases from V and 7 bases from J, leaving 6 bases between. This CDR3 contains 11 residues. Germline CDR1 and CDR2: MNHEY and SMNVEV (reference sequence). CDR3 protein: CASSLFNEQFF. DNA of the CDR3: TGTGCCAGCAGTCTTTTTAATGAGCAGTTCTTC.

This clone was recorded a few times. The V call is TRBV7-8, the J call TRBJ1-5, with D possibly TRBD1 on 6 matching bases. V dropped 2 bases and J dropped 4 bases, with 6 bases sitting between them. This CDR3 has 13 residues. Germline CDR1 and CDR2: SGHVS and FQNEAQ. The CDR3, as DNA: TGTGCCAGCAGCTTAACAGGGAATCAGCCCCAGCATTTT. This gives the protein CASSLTGNQPQHF.

This chain links TRBV18 with TRBJ1-1; maybe TRBD1 (5 bases). With 6 bases removed from V and 6 bases from J, the gap between germline ends came to 17 bases. This CDR3 has 14 residues. Germline CDR1 is KGHSH and CDR2 is LQKENI. CDR3 protein: CASSPQTDWAEAFF. In DNA, the CDR3 is TGTGCCAGCTCTCCTCAGACAGATTGGGCTGAAGCTTTCTTT. The full variable domain, in which reference TRBV18 and TRBJ1-1 provide the parts outside the CDR3, is NAGVMQNPRHLVRRRGQEARLRCSPMKGHSHVYWYRQLPEEGLKFMVYLQKENIIDESGMPKERFSAEFPKEGPSILRIQQVVRGDSAAYFCASSPQTDWAEAFFGQGTRLTVV.

J is TRBJ2-1 and V is TRBV18, with D maybe TRBD2 (5 bases). There are 14 residues in the CDR3. Germline V gives CDR1 KGHSH, CDR2 LQKENI. Deletions cut 3 bases from V and 8 bases from J, with 14 bases between. The CDR3 is CASSPGLNGDEQFF. DNA for the CDR3: TGTGCCAGCTCACCTGGACTCAACGGGGATGAGCAGTTCTTC.